This TCR beta chain stems from a study of cytomegalovirus exposure and HLA in healthy donors. General study findings and limits: There were some V segments, including TRBV6-2 and TRBV6-3, excluded as indistinguishable.

The CDR3 covers 16 residues. V was pared by 5 bases and J by 0 bases, with 6 bases of the junction left unmatched. CDR1 SGHNT and CDR2 YENEEA come from the germline V gene. This clone was counted once. What it binds is unknown. Researchers ran the PCR with 60 Vbeta and 13 Jbeta primers. Sequenced by immunoSEQ multiplex PCR; TCRdb stores in-frame clones only, minus some. The sample has 90,000 to 150,000 clones; about 81% are singletons. This sequence was found in a man in his forties in good health and CMV-seronegative. This chain connects TRBV11-3 to TRBJ2-1; 8 bases line up with TRBD2. The sample was PBMCs. The CDR3 region has the DNA TGTGCCAGCAGCCCCTCGGGGGGGAGCTCCTACAATGAGCAGTTCTTC. Amino acid sequence: CASSPSGGSSYNEQFF.